The entry below gives a single T cell receptor (beta chain) sequence along with its context. It lacks a known antigen. The sample holds no much larger clone one base away, and base qualities are not on file. From V the trimming removes 11 bases and from J it removes 0 bases, while the gene matches leave 9 bases of the junction unaccounted for. From cysteine to phenylalanine, the CDR3 is 16 amino acids long. Only the CDR3 region is kept as DNA, spanning 48 bases read in frame from base 1. The germline V gene provides CDR1 MDHEN and CDR2 SYDVKM. The data originate from a study of T cells in tuberculosis (dated by TCRdb to the late 2010s). Concerning the study at large: The study combined CD1B tetramers and high-throughput TCR immunosequencing to characterize T cells specific for the mycobacterial lipid antigen glucose monomycolate (GMM). In a South African clinical cohort, IGRA-negative adolescents, IGRA-positive adolescents with latent tuberculosis and adults with active tuberculosis were compared, with 9 to 10 people in each group. Active tuberculosis patient PBMC were archived before or within 7 days of starting standard anti-tuberculosis treatment.

The intended sense of this specimen's time point label: new active TB diagnosis, blood taken before or within 7 days of starting treatment. The patients with active tuberculosis were newly diagnosed, HIV-seronegative South African adults aged 18 years or older. Confirmation of active tuberculosis was based on positive sputum smear microscopy and/or a positive M. tuberculosis culture. Immunosequencing of unsorted cryopreserved PBMC covered, on average, around 96,000 T cells per clinical donor. The immunoSEQ multiplex PCR assay was used to generate TCR libraries, with TCR-beta and/or TCR-alpha/delta assays applied to each sample. The amplified TCR libraries were sequenced using the Illumina high-throughput platform. Per the original workflow: Clustering and dimensionality reduction relied on pairwise TCRdist distances among GMM-specific receptors from T cells that were either sorted ex vivo or expanded in vitro. Each clinical repertoire received a mean NN-distance score, defined as the average TCRdist to the nearest 10% of tetramer-positive reference sequences. GEM TCR motif frequency was computed as the fraction of unique TCRs matching known GEM sequences by V/J usage and CDR3 length. Active tuberculosis was classified by linear discriminant analysis with leave-one-out cross-validation, implemented in scikit-learn. TCRdb holds this immuneACCESS table with in-frame rearrangements only. Some clones are missing; in checked studies, unresolved V genes explain under half, and the rest has no known cause. The V and J calls and clone size come from that table; D and trimming were worked out from the DNA. Counted in this sample were fewer than 40,000 clones; about 83% of them appeared once. The ten largest make up approximately 4.7% of the sample.

Overall study results and their limits: An accuracy of 87% (AUROC 0.90) was reached by a classifier using the diverse GMM-specific repertoire, compared with around 68% accuracy when GEM motif frequencies were used. The smaller NN-distances in active tuberculosis patients were driven in part by shorter CDR3-alpha lengths, while the difference seen for TCR-beta was not statistically significant. Clinical samples were selected based on which cryopreserved specimens were available, and the active tuberculosis cases were adults whereas the controls were adolescents. Compared with IGRA-negative controls, TCR-alpha repertoires from active tuberculosis had smaller mean NN-distances to GMM-specific TCRs, which suggests that these TCRs underwent clonal expansion.

The sequence links TRBV28 to TRBJ2-6; 8 middle bases align to TRBD1. Sequenced material: PBMCs, taken at tuberculosis diagnosis. This sequence originates from an adult with tuberculosis. The DNA sequence is as follows: TGTGCCGTGGGCGGGACAGGACACTCTGGGGCCAACGTCCTGACTTTC. The resulting protein is CAVGGTGHSGANVLTF.